These 22 T cell receptor beta chains originate from one sample sequenced in a study of cytomegalovirus exposure and HLA in healthy donors. Primers for the PCR totalled 60 Vbeta and 13 Jbeta. Some clones are missing from TCRdb's copy, which holds only in-frame ones; the method was immunoSEQ multiplex PCR. The table lists 170,000 or so clones, 75% to 85% of them singletons. Sequenced material: PBMCs. Receptors originate from a man aged 25 to 45 in good health and CMV-seropositive.

The chain joins TRBV5-6 to TRBJ2-3; tentative D call: TRBD2 (6 bases). CDR1 SGHDT and CDR2 YYEEEE come from the germline V gene. The V end was cut by 6 bases, the J end by 4 bases, with 18 bases between. The CDR3 has 15 residues. This chain's CDR3 is CASIPGTSSPDTQYF. The DNA for the CDR3 is TGTGCCAGCATCCCCGGGACTTCCTCCCCAGATACGCAGTATTTT.

This rearrangement joins TRBV28 to TRBJ1-2; D not resolved. Trimming left V 2 bases short and J 4 bases short, with 8 bases between. This CDR3 contains 13 residues. Germline lookup yields CDR1 MDHEN and CDR2 SYDVKM. This CDR3 reads CASSLQVSYGYTF. In DNA form, the CDR3 reads TGTGCCAGCAGTTTACAGGTATCCTATGGCTACACCTTC.

This clone was recorded only once. The chain has TRBV6-5 and TRBJ2-2; D is possibly TRBD1 (8 bases). Germline V CDR1 and CDR2: MNHEY, SVGAGI. The CDR3 is 14 residues long. Trimming cost V 7 bases and J 6 bases, with 15 bases left between them. The CDR3 sequence is CASTRQGRAGELFF. The CDR3 bases are TGTGCCAGCACCAGACAGGGGAGGGCCGGGGAGCTGTTTTTT.

This clone was found a few times. This chain uses TRBV6-6 with TRBJ1-2; 8 positions agree with TRBD1. CDR3 length: 12 amino acids. V shed 6 bases and J 5 bases; nucleotides not matched to a gene: 2. CDR1 and CDR2 from the germline V gene are MNHNY and SVGAGI (reference sequence). The CDR3 loop is CASRTGVYGYTF. The CDR3 nucleotides read TGTGCCAGCAGGACAGGGGTTTATGGCTACACCTTC.

V is TRBV6-5 and J is TRBJ1-2; no definite D call. The V end was cut by 9 bases, the J end by 2 bases, with 16 bases between. The CDR3 length is 14 residues. Germline CDR1 is MNHEY and CDR2 is SVGAGI. The CDR3 is CASSPSGGNYGYTF. The DNA of the CDR3 is TGTGCCAGTAGCCCGAGCGGTGGAAACTATGGCTACACCTTC.

J is TRBJ2-7 and V is TRBV20-1, with D perhaps matching TRBD2 (6 bases). V was trimmed by 6 bases and J by 5 bases, leaving 11 bases between them. Germline V gene lookup returns CDR1 DFQATT and CDR2 SNEGSKA (reference sequence). CDR3 length equals 11 residues. The CDR3 sequence is CSAPTSHEQYF. The CDR3 nucleotides read TGCAGTGCACCGACTAGTCACGAGCAGTACTTC.

The V gene is TRBV2, the J gene TRBJ2-2; D not resolved. CDR1 is SNHLY, CDR2 FYNNEI, per germline. The CDR3 loop spans 13 amino acids. Deletions cut 7 bases from V and 2 bases from J, with 8 bases between. The CDR3 is CASNQANTGELFF. CDR3 coding DNA: TGTGCCAGCAATCAGGCTAACACCGGGGAGCTGTTTTTT.

This clone was seen more than once but under ten times. The chain combines TRBV14 with TRBJ1-4; maybe TRBD1 (6 bases). CDR3 length: 13 amino acids. Trimming stripped 4 bases from V and 12 bases from J, with 15 bases between. The germline gives CDR1 SGHDN, CDR2 FVKESK. The CDR3 here is CASSRRGPGELFF. The CDR3 DNA follows: TGTGCCAGCAGCCGCCGGGGCCCAGGGGAACTGTTTTTT.

This chain joins TRBV30 and TRBJ2-1; TRBD1 is a possible D gene (5 bases). V lost 3 bases and J lost 5, with 5 bases in between. Germline CDR1 reads GTSNPN; CDR2 reads SVGIG (reference sequence). The length of the CDR3 is 11 residues. CDR3 region: CAWRTDNEQFF. The CDR3 bases are TGTGCCTGGAGGACAGACAATGAGCAGTTCTTC.

The chain couples TRBV10-3 to TRBJ1-2; the D is unclear. The germline V and J ends were trimmed by 0 bases and 4 bases, with 9 bases remaining between them. Germline V lookup: CDR1 ENHRY, CDR2 SYGVKD. The CDR3 is made up of 14 amino acids. CDR3 residues: CAISESGMAYGYTF. The CDR3 region has the DNA TGTGCCATCAGTGAGTCCGGGATGGCCTATGGCTACACCTTC.

The chain employs TRBV4-3 and TRBJ2-1, with 10 nucleotides matching TRBD2. The J segment lost 8 bases and the V segment lost 0 bases, leaving 7 bases of the junction unmatched. CDR1 is LGHNA, CDR2 YSLEER, per germline. The CDR3 runs 16 residues. In DNA, the CDR3 is TGCGCCAGCAGCCAAGAGACGAGCGGGGGGGCCTATGAGCAGTTCTTC. The encoded protein is CASSQETSGGAYEQFF.

There are a few counts of this clone. The chain carries TRBV7-5 and TRBJ2-6; TRBD1 reflects the table's D call only, with no check against the DNA. TRBV7-5 is listed as a pseudogene. The CDR3 is 19 amino acids. The CDR3 DNA follows: TGTGCCAGATCCGGCCGGGACAGAGATCAACCCTCTGGGGCCAACGTCCTGACTTTC. Its protein product is CARSGRDRDQPSGANVLTF.

This clone was found once. V is TRBV7-2 and J is TRBJ2-1, with 16 bases identical to TRBD2. J gave up 7 bases and V 3 bases, and 3 bases lay outside the gene matches. Germline V gene sequence: CDR1 SGHTA, CDR2 FQGNSA. The CDR3 sequence is 16 residues long. CDR3 bases: TGTGCCAGCAGCTTCGGGACTAGCGGGGGGGGGAATGAGCAGTTCTTC. Translating gives CASSFGTSGGGNEQFF.

This sequence joins TRBV4-3 and TRBJ2-5; D might be TRBD2 (5 bases). V was trimmed by 0 bases and J by 5 bases, leaving 7 bases between them. Germline-derived CDR1 and CDR2 are LGHNA and YSLEER. The CDR3 extends over 13 amino acids. CDR3 in amino acids: CASSQEGSETQYF. DNA for the CDR3: TGCGCCAGCAGCCAAGAGGGGAGCGAGACCCAGTACTTC.

This clone came up once. The genes are TRBV9 and TRBJ1-3, with 8 bases lining up with TRBD1. Germline lookup yields CDR1 SGDLS and CDR2 YYNGEE. The CDR3 consists of 15 residues. V shed 0 bases and J 4 bases; nucleotides not matched to a gene: 3. CDR3 nucleotides: TGTGCCAGCAGCGTAGAATACAGGGGGGGAAACACCATATATTTT. Amino acids: CASSVEYRGGNTIYF.

The CDR3 loop reads CASSSVGQGWETQYF. The CDR3 nucleotides are TGCGCCAGCAGCTCGGTGGGGCAGGGGTGGGAGACCCAGTACTTC. The chain joins TRBV5-1 to TRBJ2-5; D perhaps matches TRBD1 (6 bases). The CDR3 sequence is 15 residues long. V was clipped by 3 bases and J by 5 bases, with 17 bases between them. CDR1 and CDR2 from the germline V gene are SGHRS and YFSETQ. Complete variable domain (other parts from reference TRBV5-1 and TRBJ2-5): KAGVTQTPRYLIKTRGQQVTLSCSPISGHRSVSWYQQTPGQGLQFLFEYFSETQRNKGNFPGRFSGRQFSNSRSEMNVSTLELGDSALYLCASSSVGQGWETQYFGPGTRLLVL.

The chain recombines TRBV4-2 with TRBJ1-6; the D gene is possibly TRBD1 (5 bases). The CDR3 covers 16 residues. The germline V gene encodes CDR1 LGHNA and CDR2 YNFKEQ. V shed 1 base and J shed 7 bases, with 14 bases lying between them. CDR3 sequence: CASSQGGGGRNSPLHF. The CDR3 DNA reads as TGTGCCAGCAGCCAAGGGGGCGGGGGTAGGAATTCACCCCTCCACTTT.

Written as DNA, the CDR3 is TGCGCCAGCAGTGAGTCGTCAGGTATACAAGAGACCCAGTACTTC. Translation: CASSESSGIQETQYF. The rearrangement uses TRBV10-1 and TRBJ2-5; D remains unclear. Germline loops: CDR1 WNHNN, CDR2 SYGVQD (reference sequence). Trimming removed 0 bases from V and 2 bases from J, with 10 bases in between. The CDR3 runs 15 residues.

V usage is TRBV14 and J usage is TRBJ1-2; 7 positions agree with TRBD1. The junction had 3 bases not matched to a gene; V was cut back by 3 bases and J by 5 bases. Germline CDR1 is SGHDN and CDR2 is FVKESK. The CDR3 sequence is 13 residues long. This CDR3 reads CASSQTGYYGYTF. DNA for the CDR3: TGTGCCAGCAGCCAGACAGGGTATTATGGCTACACCTTC.

V usage is TRBV18 and J usage is TRBJ2-1; 8 bases line up with TRBD2. Germline CDR1 and CDR2: KGHSH and LQKENI. Germline trimming cut 5 bases from V and 7 bases from J; bases unmatched to any gene: 10. This CDR3 spans 15 amino acids. In DNA form, the CDR3 reads TGTGCCAGCTCATCCTCGGGACTAGTACGTAATGAGCAGTTCTTC. Its translation is CASSSSGLVRNEQFF.

The chain is built from TRBV5-5 and TRBJ2-7, with D uncertain. Trimming shortened V by 0 bases and J by 3 bases, and 7 bases separated the two germline ends. This CDR3 has 13 amino acids. CDR1 and CDR2 (germline): SGHKS, YYEKEE (reference sequence). The CDR3 coding sequence is TGTGCCAGCAGCTTGGCCCGAGGCTACGAGCAGTACTTC. The encoded protein is CASSLARGYEQYF.

The sample holds a few counts of this clone. The chain uses TRBV4-3 and TRBJ2-1, with TRBD2 matching over 16 bases. There are 18 residues in the CDR3. CDR1 LGHNA and CDR2 YSLEER come from the germline V gene. V lost 0 bases, J lost 5 bases, and 4 bases stayed unmatched. The DNA of the CDR3 is TGCGCCAGCAGCCAAGAGGGACTAGCGGGGGGGTTTAACAATGAGCAGTTCTTC. This sequence encodes CASSQEGLAGGFNNEQFF.